This TCR beta chain was sequenced during a study of shared clonotypes between healthy human individuals. CD8 cells classed as naive were CD45RO-negative and positively selected for CCR7, excluding terminally differentiated effector memory CD45RA+ cells. TCRdb's copy holds only in-frame clones and misses some; the assay was immunoSEQ multiplex PCR. The repertoire includes some 2.1 million clones, less than 95% of them detected once, and more than 0.95% sits in the top ten. Whole-study results and caveats: Larger estimated richness was generally recorded for naive subsets relative to memory subsets. An expected dependence of interdonor clonotype sharing on sequencing depth was noted.

To note about this clone: What it recognizes is unknown.

Unmatched junction bases numbered 5, after V lost 4 bases and J lost 3 bases. Germline V gene data show CDR1 as SQVTM and CDR2 as ANQGSEA. The CDR3 is 13 residues long. The material sequenced was naive CD8+ T cells sorted from blood. This chain connects TRBV29-1 to TRBJ2-7; 8 bases are a match to TRBD1. This clonotype originated in a man aged 18 to 30 in good health. CDR3 in amino acids: CSVAGQGNYEQYF. CDR3 in DNA: TGCAGCGTTGCAGGACAGGGAAACTACGAGCAGTACTTC.